A single sample gave rise to the 20 T cell receptor beta chains below, sequenced in a study of blood T cells in healthy people across ages. Using a J-beta primer mix together with a sample-barcoded 5' primer, a second PCR was run for roughly 7 to 12 cycles. TCRdb independently ran MiXCR on the 5' RACE reads; one entry per CDR3 protein. The table includes about 750,000 distinct CDR3 sequences, 50% to 65% detected once. The sequenced sample consisted of blood. The receptors were sampled from an elderly man in good health.

As regards this clonotype: This may come from a read error, since a much larger clone is one base off. The chain combines TRBV28 with TRBJ2-3, with 7 positions matching TRBD1. Germline-derived CDR1 and CDR2 are MDHEN and SYDVKM. The trim removed 6 bases at V and 14 bases at J, leaving 23 bases unmatched. This CDR3 has 16 residues. CDR3 in DNA: TGTGCCAGCAGCTCACTTCAGGGGGATTCGCACAGATACGCGTATTTT. Encoded protein: CASSSLQGDSHRYAYF.

This clonotype appeared a few times. J is TRBJ2-1 and V is TRBV5-1; TRBD1 matches at 11 bases. This CDR3 is built from 18 residues. Germline loops: CDR1 SGHRS, CDR2 YFSETQ. Trimming at V came to 1 base and at J to 3 bases, leaving 9 bases not matched to a gene. The CDR3: CASSLQGQGVKGYNEQFF. The CDR3 coding sequence is TGCGCCAGCAGCTTGCAGGGACAGGGGGTAAAAGGCTACAATGAGCAGTTCTTC.

This clonotype has a handful of counts. This rearrangement joins TRBV4-1 to TRBJ2-4; D gene uncertain. Trimming removed 1 base at V and 0 bases at J, with 7 bases between. From germline, CDR1 is MGHRA and CDR2 YSYEKL. There are 15 residues in the CDR3. The CDR3 region is CASSQVTLAKNIQYF. Here the CDR3 DNA reads TGCGCCAGCAGCCAAGTGACGCTAGCCAAAAACATTCAGTACTTC.

The chain has TRBV15 and TRBJ1-1; D uncertain. Germline V lookup: CDR1 LNHNV, CDR2 YYDKDF (reference sequence). There are 14 residues in the CDR3. V was clipped by 0 bases and J by 3 bases, with 8 bases between them. This chain's CDR3 is CATSRDPGDTEAFF. The CDR3 coding sequence is TGTGCCACCAGCAGAGATCCCGGAGACACTGAAGCTTTCTTT.

This clonotype was detected only a few times. This chain connects TRBV6-1 to TRBJ2-7; possibly TRBD2 for D (6 bases). Germline values: CDR1 MNHNS, CDR2 SASEGT. The CDR3 consists of 14 residues. Deletions cut 5 bases from V and 4 bases from J, with 15 bases between. Here the CDR3 DNA reads TGTGCCAGCAGTTCTGGGCGCGGGATATACGAGCAGTACTTC. Its translation: CASSSGRGIYEQYF.

V is TRBV2 and J is TRBJ2-1; 13 bases agree with TRBD2. This CDR3 comprises 14 residues. Germline V gene sequence: CDR1 SNHLY, CDR2 FYNNEI. Losses at the gene ends were 6 bases for V and 10 bases for J; bases not matched to a gene: 6. This chain's CDR3 is CASSGLAGVSEQFF. CDR3 DNA sequence: TGTGCCAGCAGCGGACTAGCGGGAGTGAGCGAGCAGTTCTTC.

This clonotype was seen only a few times. The chain links TRBV6-2 or TRBV6-3 to TRBJ1-1, with a weak D call TRBD1 (5 bases). Germline-derived CDR1 and CDR2 are MNHEY and SVGEGT. The CDR3 extends over 15 amino acids. The V gene lost 6 bases and the J gene lost 1 base, with 15 bases spanning the gap. CDR3 sequence: CASRATAAGNTEAFF. DNA for the CDR3: TGTGCCAGCAGAGCGACAGCGGCAGGGAACACTGAAGCTTTCTTT.

On this clonotype itself: One junction end does not reproduce the germline sequence, and a read error may be involved. The chain has TRBV6-2 or TRBV6-3 and TRBJ2-7, with 9 bases that match TRBD2. The V gene's germline CDR1 is MNHEY and CDR2 SVGEGT. This CDR3 comprises 15 residues. CDR3 bases: TGCGCCAGCAGTTACGGGGGACTAGCCCTCGATGAGCAGTACTTC. Translated: CASSYGGLALDEQYF.

In this sample, this clonotype turned up a few times. Written as DNA, the CDR3 is TGTGCCAGCAGTTTAGGGGGTCGTCTCAGTGAGCAGTTCTTC. The encoded protein is CASSLGGRLSEQFF. The J gene is TRBJ2-1, the V gene TRBV27, with D perhaps TRBD1 or TRBD2 (5 bases each). The V end was cut by 2 bases, the J end by 9 bases, with 14 bases between. The CDR3 covers 14 residues. Germline CDR1 is MNHEY and CDR2 is SMNVEV (reference sequence).

CDR3: CASSDQGLRYGYTF. In nucleotides, the CDR3 is TGCGCCAGCAGTGACCAGGGTTTGCGCTATGGCTACACCTTC. The chain is built from TRBV10-2 and TRBJ1-2; possibly TRBD1 for D (5 bases). Germline CDR1 and CDR2: WSHSY and SAAADI. V lost 3 bases, J lost 4 bases, and 12 bases lay in between. This CDR3 comprises 14 residues.

The rearrangement links TRBV28 to TRBJ1-4; 7 nucleotides align to TRBD1. Germline CDR1 and CDR2: MDHEN and SYDVKM. This CDR3 region has 16 residues. Germline trimming cut 4 bases from V and 6 bases from J; bases unmatched to any gene: 11. The CDR3 spells CASSSTKGGIYEKLFF. Here the CDR3 DNA reads TGTGCCAGCAGTTCGACCAAAGGGGGCATCTATGAAAAACTGTTTTTT.

Only a few counts were recorded for this clonotype. The DNA of the CDR3 is TGCAGTGCGAAAAGGGGCCTCCCCAGCGAGGGTGGCTACACCTTC. It codes for CSAKRGLPSEGGYTF. V gene TRBV20-1 combines with J gene TRBJ1-2; TRBD1 is a possible D gene (5 bases). The germline V gene encodes CDR1 DFQATT and CDR2 SNEGSKA (reference sequence). V lost 6 bases and J lost 7, with 24 bases in between. This CDR3 region has 15 residues.

This chain joins TRBV28 and TRBJ2-1; D possibly corresponds to TRBD2 (5 bases). Trimming pared 4 bases from V and 7 bases from J, leaving 20 bases between. This CDR3 region has 16 residues. Per the germline V gene, CDR1 is MDHEN and CDR2 is SYDVKM. The DNA of the CDR3 is TGTGCCAGCAGTTCCCCCGGGCGGGCCTCCGGTAATGAGCAGTTCTTC. It is translated as CASSSPGRASGNEQFF.

A single count supports this clonotype. The chain combines TRBV18 with TRBJ2-1; the D is unclear. V lost 2 bases, J lost 8 bases, and 16 bases lay in between. Germline loops: CDR1 KGHSH, CDR2 LQKENI. CDR3 size: 15 residues. The CDR3, as DNA: TGTGCCAGCTCACCAAAGGAACTCCCTCGGGATGAGCAGTTCTTC. Residues: CASSPKELPRDEQFF.

V gene TRBV11-2 combines with J gene TRBJ1-1; possibly TRBD1 for D (5 bases). V was cut by 5 bases and J by 2 bases, with 15 bases left in between. The length of the CDR3 is 15 residues. The germline V gene encodes CDR1 SGHAT and CDR2 FQNNGV. CDR3 sequence (DNA): TGTGCCAGCAGCACGGGGGGGGGGGACAACACTGAAGCTTTCTTT. Amino acids: CASSTGGGDNTEAFF.

CDR3 amino acids: CASSLVLAHEQFF. In nucleotides, the CDR3 is TGTGCCAGCAGCTTAGTTTTAGCTCATGAGCAGTTCTTC. The chain is built from TRBV7-8 and TRBJ2-1; D ambiguous. CDR1 SGHVS and CDR2 FQNEAQ come from the germline V gene. This CDR3 has 13 residues. Trimming removed 1 base from V and 8 bases from J, with 9 bases in between.

This clonotype was found a few times. The V call is TRBV13, the J call TRBJ2-1, with unresolved D. CDR1 is PRHDT and CDR2 is FYEKMQ in the germline V gene (reference sequence). The CDR3 has 17 amino acids. V lost 5 bases to trimming and J lost 7 bases, with 24 bases between them. CDR3 bases: TGTGCCAGCAGCCCAGGATACCAGCCGGAATTAGGTAATGAGCAGTTCTTC. Its translation: CASSPGYQPELGNEQFF.

V usage is TRBV20-1 and J usage is TRBJ1-2; a possible D gene is TRBD1 (5 bases). CDR3 length: 15 residues. From germline, CDR1 is DFQATT and CDR2 SNEGSKA (reference sequence). Between the trimmed V and J ends, which lost 2 bases and 7 bases, there was a span of 20 bases. CDR3 DNA sequence: TGCAGTGCTAGACCAGGGCGGGGCGTCGGTGGTGGCTACACCTTC. It codes for CSARPGRGVGGGYTF.

The chain combines TRBV20-1 with TRBJ1-1, with no clear D. Germline V gene data show CDR1 as DFQATT and CDR2 as SNEGSKA (reference sequence). V lost 6 bases, J lost 9 bases, and 17 bases lay in between. The CDR3 extends over 12 amino acids. CDR3 nucleotide sequence: TGCAGTGCCCCGACCTCTAGTGTGAAAGCTTTCTTT. It is translated as CSAPTSSVKAFF.

This clonotype was counted once. At one end the junction does not follow the germline gene, possibly because of a read error. V usage is TRBV12-3 or TRBV12-4 and J usage is TRBJ2-4; 9 bases fit TRBD1. The CDR3 has 15 residues. CDR3: CACSSTGGAKNIQYF. CDR3 nucleotides: TGTGCCTGCAGTTCGACAGGGGGTGCCAAAAACATTCAGTACTTC.